The 3 T cell receptor beta chains given below trace back to one sample, sequenced in a study of cytomegalovirus exposure and HLA in healthy donors. 13 Jbeta primers and 60 Vbeta primers were used for the PCR. Libraries were prepared by immunoSEQ multiplex PCR; TCRdb keeps only in-frame clonotypes and omits some of them. This table has about 140,000 clones, roughly 77% appearing once. The sample comprised PBMCs. The receptors were gathered from a man in his forties in good health and CMV-seronegative.

The chain couples TRBV9 to TRBJ2-7, with TRBD1 matching over 7 bases. CDR3 size: 15 residues. CDR1 is SGDLS, CDR2 YYNGEE, per germline. V lost 2 bases and J lost 0; bases outside the gene matches: 5. CDR3 sequence (DNA): TGTGCCAGCAGCGTCCGGGACAGCCCCTCCTACGAGCAGTACTTC. The encoded protein is CASSVRDSPSYEQYF.

The chain links TRBV5-1 to TRBJ2-7; TRBD2 matches at 8 bases. Unmatched junction bases numbered 10, after V lost 4 bases and J lost 4 bases. The CDR3 has 15 residues. Germline lookup yields CDR1 SGHRS and CDR2 YFSETQ. In nucleotides, the CDR3 is TGCGCCAGCAGCCCGGGGGGAGCGGGGGCGTACGAGCAGTACTTC. Translating gives CASSPGGAGAYEQYF.

The CDR3 bases are TGTGCCAGCAGCTCCACGGACACAGGGAACACTGAAGCTTTCTTT. It is translated as CASSSTDTGNTEAFF. This sequence joins TRBV7-9 and TRBJ1-1; weak D call: TRBD1 (5 bases). Germline CDR1 reads SEHNR; CDR2 reads FQNEAQ (reference sequence). Trimming stripped 4 bases from V and 1 base from J, with 13 bases between. The CDR3 extends over 15 amino acids. The variable domain in full, with the rest retrieved from reference TRBV7-9 and TRBJ1-1, is DTGVSQNPRHKITKRGQNVTFRCDPISEHNRLYWYRQTLGQGPEFLTYFQNEAQLEKSRLLSDRFSAERPKGSFSTLEIQRTEQGDSAMYLCASSSTDTGNTEAFFGQGTRLTVV.